This T cell receptor (beta chain) was recorded in a study of cytomegalovirus exposure and HLA in healthy donors. Study-level results: Cytomegalovirus-associated status was assigned to around 160 TCR beta chains.

In germline, CDR1 is LNHDA, CDR2 SQIVND (reference sequence). V gave up 5 bases and J gave up 9 bases; unmatched junction bases: 6. The CDR3 has 15 residues. Points on this clone: Its target is unknown.

Use of 60 Vbeta and 13 Jbeta primers characterized the PCR. Assay used: immunoSEQ multiplex PCR; TCRdb lists only in-frame clones, some missing. The sample shows under 200,000 clones, around 84% of them seen only once. This chain connects TRBV19 to TRBJ2-2, with 13 bases aligning to TRBD2. The receptor comes from a young woman in good health and CMV-seronegative. What was sequenced was PBMCs. CDR3 sequence (DNA): TGTGCCAGTAGTGCTCGGACTAGCGGGAGCCGGGAGCTGTTTTTT. This encodes CASSARTSGSRELFF. The complete variable domain, with remaining parts taken from reference TRBV19 and TRBJ2-2, reads DGGITQSPKYLFRKEGQNVTLSCEQNLNHDAMYWYRQDPGQGLRLIYYSQIVNDFQKGDIAEGYSVSREKKESFPLTVTSAQKNPTAFYLCASSARTSGSRELFFGEGSRLTVL.